Below, 20 T cell receptor beta chains from the same sample are listed, as sequenced in a study of T cells in localized non-small cell lung cancer. Repertoires were generated with immunoSEQ multiplex PCR, while TCRdb's copy carries only in-frame clones and drops some. The sample contains some 19,000 clones, about 93% of which appear only once. Source: peripheral blood, taken before any cancer treatment. Source of these receptors: a male donor aged 60 or older with stage I squamous cell lung carcinoma.

This chain connects TRBV4-3 to TRBJ1-2; D is perhaps TRBD1 (6 bases). CDR1 is LGHNA, CDR2 YSLEER, per germline. The CDR3 runs 14 residues. Trimming removed 3 bases from V and 4 bases from J, with 12 bases in between. CDR3 nucleotides: TGCGCCAGCAGCCATACAGGGTTGAGCTATGGCTACACCTTC. This codes for CASSHTGLSYGYTF.

The chain carries TRBV7-2 and TRBJ2-3; 8 nucleotides align to TRBD2. Germline V gives CDR1 SGHTA, CDR2 FQGNSA. V gave up 3 bases and J gave up 5 bases; unmatched junction bases: 7. This CDR3 has 15 amino acids. The CDR3 region has the DNA TGTGCCAGCAGCTTCCAAGCGGGAGCGGGAGATACGCAGTATTTT. It yields the protein CASSFQAGAGDTQYF.

The rearrangement joins TRBV27 to TRBJ2-5, with D perhaps TRBD1 (5 bases). With 6 bases removed from V and 5 bases from J, the gap between germline ends came to 10 bases. This CDR3 contains 12 residues. Germline V gene data show CDR1 as MNHEY and CDR2 as SMNVEV (reference sequence). CDR3 residues: CASRQGVETQYF. DNA for the CDR3: TGTGCCAGCAGGCAGGGTGTGGAGACCCAGTACTTC.

The chain carries TRBV6-1 and TRBJ2-3; TRBD1 is a possible D gene (6 bases). V gave up 3 bases and J gave up 2 bases, with 9 bases separating them. The CDR3 totals 14 residues. The V gene's germline CDR1 is MNHNS and CDR2 SASEGT. The CDR3 nucleotides are TGTGCCAGCAGTGAGGGGGCAAACACAGATACGCAGTATTTT. Translated: CASSEGANTDTQYF.

The V gene is TRBV5-1, the J gene TRBJ2-1; no reliable D call. The CDR3 spans 16 residues. Trimming removed 4 bases at V and 0 bases at J, with 14 bases between. The germline gives CDR1 SGHRS, CDR2 YFSETQ. CDR3 sequence: CASSPSLVSSYNEQFF. The CDR3 region has the DNA TGCGCCAGCAGCCCGTCTCTTGTGAGCTCCTACAATGAGCAGTTCTTC.

The CDR3 DNA sequence: TGTGCCAGCAGCTTGGTGGTGGCACTCCTCACCTACGAGCAGTACTTC. This gives the protein CASSLVVALLTYEQYF. The chain is built from TRBV5-4 and TRBJ2-5; D not resolved. The end of the DNA is better explained by TRBJ2-7, so the J call may be wrong. Germline V gene lookup returns CDR1 SGHNT and CDR2 YYREEE (reference sequence). The CDR3 has 16 amino acids.

The chain links TRBV19 to TRBJ1-2; 9 nucleotides line up with TRBD1. This CDR3 comprises 12 residues. Germline values: CDR1 LNHDA, CDR2 SQIVND (reference sequence). J was trimmed by 5 bases and V by 5 bases; bases with no gene match: 0. The CDR3 loop reads CASSGQGYGYTF. The CDR3 DNA reads TGTGCCAGTAGTGGACAGGGGTATGGCTACACCTTC.

V gene TRBV19 combines with J gene TRBJ2-7; D possibly corresponds to TRBD1 (5 bases). The V and J ends lost 6 bases and 6 bases respectively, with 15 bases between them. The CDR3 spans 13 residues. Germline V CDR1 and CDR2: LNHDA, SQIVND (reference sequence). Written as DNA, the CDR3 is TGTGCCAGTAGCGGAACCCCGCAGGGCGAGCAGTACTTC. Its protein is CASSGTPQGEQYF.

This clone has only a few counts. The chain combines TRBV7-2 with TRBJ1-5, with D unclear. The V end was cut by 5 bases, the J end by 9 bases, with 17 bases between. Germline V gene lookup returns CDR1 SGHTA and CDR2 FQGNSA. The CDR3 runs to 14 residues. The CDR3 loop is CASSIGVGSGPQHF. The CDR3 DNA sequence: TGTGCCAGCAGCATAGGTGTCGGTTCCGGGCCCCAGCATTTT.

The chain employs TRBV5-8 and TRBJ1-2; D might be TRBD1 (6 bases). Trimming took 4 bases from V and 1 from J, leaving 11 bases between them. This CDR3 region has 14 residues. Germline V gene lookup returns CDR1 SGHTS and CDR2 YDEGEE. The CDR3 loop is CASSPDRLNYGYTF. The CDR3 bases are TGTGCCAGCAGCCCGGACAGACTTAACTATGGCTACACCTTC.

The chain carries TRBV28 and TRBJ2-2; D not certain. This CDR3 is built from 14 residues. Deletions cut 5 bases from V and 7 bases from J, with 14 bases between. CDR1 MDHEN and CDR2 SYDVKM come from the germline V gene. DNA of the CDR3: TGTGCCAGCAGTACCCTAGGATTGGGCGGGGAGCTGTTTTTT. This translates into CASSTLGLGGELFF.

CDR3 sequence: CASSLEGDQPQHF. The CDR3 nucleotides read TGTGCCAGCAGCTTAGAGGGAGATCAGCCCCAGCATTTT. The rearrangement joins TRBV11-2 to TRBJ1-5; unclear D gene. CDR1 and CDR2 from the germline V gene are SGHAT and FQNNGV. The germline V and J ends were trimmed by 0 bases and 5 bases, with 5 bases remaining between them. The length of the CDR3 is 13 residues.

The chain joins TRBV23-1 to TRBJ2-7; D remains unclear. TRBV23-1 is marked as an open reading frame, function uncertain. V lost 4 bases to trimming and J lost 0 bases, with 13 bases between them. The CDR3 runs to 15 residues. The CDR3: CASSLSPGVSYEQYF. As DNA, the CDR3 is TGCGCCAGCAGTCTTTCTCCCGGTGTCTCCTACGAGCAGTACTTC.

This rearrangement joins TRBV10-3 to TRBJ2-2, with 7 bases lining up with TRBD2. Germline V gene lookup returns CDR1 ENHRY and CDR2 SYGVKD. The CDR3 runs 16 residues. The trim removed 6 bases at V and 2 bases at J, leaving 9 bases unmatched. CDR3 sequence reads: CAIRGAGPGNTGELFF. The DNA of the CDR3 is TGTGCCATCAGGGGAGCGGGACCGGGCAACACCGGGGAGCTGTTTTTT.

The chain has TRBV19 and TRBJ1-1, with 8 bases identical to TRBD1. V shed 7 bases, J shed 6 bases, and the junction held 10 bases outside the gene matches. Germline CDR1 reads LNHDA; CDR2 reads SQIVND (reference sequence). The CDR3 extends over 14 amino acids. CDR3 loop: CASIRGQVFAEAFF. Here the CDR3 DNA reads TGTGCCAGTATCCGGGGACAGGTTTTCGCTGAAGCTTTCTTT.

The J gene is TRBJ1-3, the V gene TRBV28; 10 nucleotides match TRBD1. The CDR3 contains 14 residues. Losses at the gene ends were 4 bases for V and 4 bases for J; bases not matched to a gene: 1. CDR1 is MDHEN and CDR2 is SYDVKM in the germline V gene. Here the CDR3 reads CASSSGQGGNTIYF. The CDR3 bases are TGTGCCAGCAGTTCGGGACAGGGGGGAAACACCATATATTTT.

The V call is TRBV11-2, the J call TRBJ1-4, with D unresolved. From germline, CDR1 is SGHAT and CDR2 FQNNGV. The CDR3 loop spans 14 amino acids. Deletions cut 3 bases from V and 10 bases from J, with 15 bases between. The CDR3 coding sequence is TGTGCCAGCAGCTTTAATCCCCACCGAGCAAAACTGTTTTTT. The encoded protein is CASSFNPHRAKLFF.

This chain joins TRBV28 and TRBJ2-7; the D call may be TRBD1 or TRBD2 (5 bases each). Trimming took 2 bases from V and 3 from J, leaving 20 bases between them. The CDR3 runs to 17 residues. CDR1 is MDHEN, CDR2 SYDVKM, per germline. CDR3 coding DNA: TGTGCCAGCAGTTTAAAATCGCCCATTGAGAGGGGCTACGAGCAGTACTTC. Protein product: CASSLKSPIERGYEQYF.

V is TRBV7-3 and J is TRBJ2-1; the D is unclear. V was shortened by 6 bases and J by 7 bases, with 10 bases between the two germline ends. CDR1 SGHTA and CDR2 FQGTGA come from the germline V gene. This CDR3 contains 12 residues. The CDR3 loop reads CASRSPRNEQFF. The DNA of the CDR3 is TGTGCCAGCAGATCCCCTCGTAATGAGCAGTTCTTC.

This chain links TRBV6-5 with TRBJ1-1; TRBD1 might be the D (6 bases). The CDR3 spans 13 residues. The V gene's germline CDR1 is MNHEY and CDR2 SVGAGI. The ends were cut back, 2 bases at V and 5 bases at J, with 9 bases in the middle. The CDR3 DNA is TGTGCCAGCAGTTACCAGGGGAGGACTGAAGCTTTCTTT. Translated, it gives CASSYQGRTEAFF.